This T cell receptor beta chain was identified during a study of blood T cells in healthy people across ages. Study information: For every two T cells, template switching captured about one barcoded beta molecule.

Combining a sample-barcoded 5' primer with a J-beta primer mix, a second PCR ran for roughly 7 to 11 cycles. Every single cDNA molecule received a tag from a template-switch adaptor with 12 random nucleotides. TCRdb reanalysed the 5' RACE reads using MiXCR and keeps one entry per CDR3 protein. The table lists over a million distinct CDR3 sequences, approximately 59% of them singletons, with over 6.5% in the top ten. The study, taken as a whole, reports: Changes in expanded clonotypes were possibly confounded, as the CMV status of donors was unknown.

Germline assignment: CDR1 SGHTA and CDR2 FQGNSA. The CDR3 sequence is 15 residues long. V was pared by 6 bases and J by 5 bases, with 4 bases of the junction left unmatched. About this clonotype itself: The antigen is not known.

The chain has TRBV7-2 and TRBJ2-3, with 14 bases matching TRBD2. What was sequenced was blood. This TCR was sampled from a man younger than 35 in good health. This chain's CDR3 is CASRKTSGGEDTQYF. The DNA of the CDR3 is TGTGCCAGCAGAAAGACTAGCGGGGGGGAAGATACGCAGTATTTT.